This entry is about one T cell receptor (beta chain). No antigen is known for it. No quality values exist for individual bases; no much larger clone is one base distant. This sample stems from a study of control samples from healthy donors and cancer patients (TCRdb year 2020). CDR1 and CDR2, per the germline V gene, are LGHNA and YSLEER. The CDR3 measures 15 amino acids from cysteine to phenylalanine. This entry keeps only the CDR3 DNA: 45 bases, framed from base 1. V and J lose 0 bases and 6 bases, and a span of 11 bases separates them. The library was generated by the immunoSEQ multiplex PCR assay. TCRdb holds this immuneACCESS table with in-frame rearrangements only. Some clones are missing; in checked studies, unresolved V genes explain under half, and the rest has no known cause. This sample holds some 130,000 clones; under 95% were observed only once. Together, the top ten hold under 2% of the sample.

The sequence was obtained from a man aged 45-65 years with head and neck cancer. The rearranged segments are TRBV4-3 and TRBJ2-2, with the D segment identity uncertain. Specimen: PBMCs. CDR3 reads: CASSQEGLSAGELFF. In nucleotide form, the sequence is TGCGCCAGCAGCCAAGAAGGGCTGTCGGCCGGGGAGCTGTTTTTT.